A selection of T cell receptor beta chains follows, all from one sample in a study of somatic mutations in cytotoxic T cells in rheumatoid arthritis. Libraries were prepared by immunoSEQ multiplex PCR; TCRdb keeps only in-frame clonotypes and omits some of them. The top ten hold around 3% of the sample, which has approximately 33,000 clones, more than 80% seen once. Sequences were obtained from CD8+ T cells sorted from blood. Receptors were obtained from a man aged 35 to 55 in good health. CDR3s leave out the opening cysteine and the closing phenylalanine or tryptophan.

v_call: TRBV27; cdr3_length: 12; j_call: TRBJ2-7; cdr3_aa: ASSLSYQAYEQY
v_call: TRBV5-4; cdr3_length: 10; j_call: TRBJ2-3; cdr3_aa: ASSSSSDTQY
v_call: TRBV7-9; cdr3_length: 10; j_call: TRBJ1-1; cdr3_aa: ASSLTDTEAF
v_call: TRBV6-5; cdr3_length: 13; j_call: TRBJ2-1; cdr3_aa: ASSRTSGRHDEQF
v_call: TRBV29-1; cdr3_length: 12; j_call: TRBJ2-2; cdr3_aa: SGQLAVNTGELF
v_call: TRBV7-2; cdr3_length: 14; j_call: TRBJ2-7; cdr3_aa: ASSLAPGQGPYEQY
v_call: TRBV6-6; cdr3_length: 12; j_call: TRBJ2-7; cdr3_aa: ASSYEEASYEQY
v_call: TRBV11-2; cdr3_length: 14; j_call: TRBJ2-1; cdr3_aa: ASSWDPSPGYNEQF
v_call: TRBV7-2; cdr3_length: 12; j_call: TRBJ2-7; cdr3_aa: ASSLYRGTYEQY
v_call: TRBV7-9; cdr3_length: 13; j_call: TRBJ2-5; cdr3_aa: ASSERTTYQETQY
v_call: TRBV6-1; cdr3_length: 14; j_call: TRBJ2-6; cdr3_aa: ASSETGGSGANVLT
v_call: TRBV5-1; cdr3_length: 11; j_call: TRBJ2-7; cdr3_aa: ASSLGPTHEQY
v_call: TRBV29-1; cdr3_length: 12; j_call: TRBJ2-3; cdr3_aa: SKPTGFLTDTQY
v_call: TRBV27; cdr3_length: 13; j_call: TRBJ2-7; cdr3_aa: ASSLSFYSSYEQY
v_call: TRBV4-3; cdr3_length: 13; j_call: TRBJ1-4; cdr3_aa: ASSLTRTGNEKLF
v_call: TRBV4-1; cdr3_length: 13; j_call: TRBJ2-1; cdr3_aa: ASSQDTSTYNEQF
v_call: TRBV29-1; cdr3_length: 12; j_call: TRBJ2-7; cdr3_aa: SVEARRGAYEQY
v_call: TRBV6-6; cdr3_length: 14; j_call: TRBJ1-5; cdr3_aa: ASSYVGQGGNQPQH
v_call: TRBV28; cdr3_length: 16; j_call: TRBJ2-5; cdr3_aa: ASSLLLWGQGALETQY
v_call: TRBV27; cdr3_length: 9; j_call: TRBJ2-7; cdr3_aa: ASSLGNEQY
v_call: TRBV6-9; cdr3_length: 12; j_call: TRBJ1-2; cdr3_aa: ASSTSTGNYGYT
v_call: TRBV27; cdr3_length: 13; j_call: TRBJ2-7; cdr3_aa: ASSLSDRGQGEQY
v_call: TRBV7-6; cdr3_length: 12; j_call: TRBJ1-4; cdr3_aa: ASSLQPGDNTLF
v_call: TRBV9; cdr3_length: 14; j_call: TRBJ1-5; cdr3_aa: ASSSEQGISNQPQH
v_call: TRBV27; cdr3_length: 12; j_call: TRBJ1-1; cdr3_aa: ASSFATMNTEAF
v_call: TRBV14; cdr3_length: 14; j_call: TRBJ1-2; cdr3_aa: ASSLGSMGQFYGYT
v_call: TRBV6-5; cdr3_length: 14; j_call: TRBJ2-1; cdr3_aa: ASSYLAGAYDNEQF
v_call: TRBV7-2; cdr3_length: 11; j_call: TRBJ1-1; cdr3_aa: ASSLAEGSEAF
v_call: TRBV28; cdr3_length: 13; j_call: TRBJ2-7; cdr3_aa: ASRVTSGRNYEQY
v_call: TRBV4-3; cdr3_length: 17; j_call: TRBJ2-3; cdr3_aa: ASSQVEGQPDTSTDTQY
v_call: TRBV15; cdr3_length: 12; j_call: TRBJ2-3; cdr3_aa: ATSRTRGTDTQY
v_call: TRBV25-1; cdr3_length: 11; j_call: TRBJ1-1; cdr3_aa: ASSELGNTEAF
v_call: TRBV6-4; cdr3_length: 12; j_call: TRBJ2-3; cdr3_aa: ASSDSGGADTQY
v_call: TRBV19; cdr3_length: 11; j_call: TRBJ1-1; cdr3_aa: ASSMGGNTEAF
v_call: TRBV29-1; cdr3_length: 11; j_call: TRBJ2-7; cdr3_aa: SVEDSSSYEQY
v_call: TRBV2; cdr3_length: 10; j_call: TRBJ1-2; cdr3_aa: ARLGGNYGYT
v_call: TRBV30; cdr3_length: 15; j_call: TRBJ1-4; cdr3_aa: AWDLNQGVGSNEKLF
v_call: TRBV7-3; cdr3_length: 13; j_call: TRBJ2-1; cdr3_aa: ASSPTPGGGDEQF
v_call: TRBV9; cdr3_length: 12; j_call: TRBJ1-4; cdr3_aa: ASSVTGTNEKLF
v_call: TRBV6-1; cdr3_length: 13; j_call: TRBJ2-1; cdr3_aa: ASSEAAEGYNEQF
v_call: TRBV5-4; cdr3_length: 12; j_call: TRBJ2-5; cdr3_aa: ASSWGGAQETQY
v_call: TRBV6-5; cdr3_length: 14; j_call: TRBJ2-1; cdr3_aa: ASSYSAGSSYNEQF
v_call: TRBV7-2; cdr3_length: 9; j_call: TRBJ2-7; cdr3_aa: ASSLDYEQY
v_call: TRBV4-3; cdr3_length: 14; j_call: TRBJ2-7; cdr3_aa: ASSQDLTGRAYEQY
v_call: TRBV7-6; cdr3_length: 14; j_call: TRBJ2-1; cdr3_aa: ASSLAIRELNNEQF
v_call: TRBV2; cdr3_length: 15; j_call: TRBJ1-4; cdr3_aa: ASSKEIPGSLVEKLF
v_call: TRBV30; cdr3_length: 9; j_call: TRBJ2-5; cdr3_aa: AWTLGGTQY
v_call: TRBV7-8; cdr3_length: 11; j_call: TRBJ2-1; cdr3_aa: ASSAGPSEEQF
v_call: TRBV28; cdr3_length: 12; j_call: TRBJ1-3; cdr3_aa: ASSPPGSGNTIY
v_call: TRBV23-1; cdr3_length: 11; j_call: TRBJ2-3; cdr3_aa: ASSLAGGDTQY
v_call: TRBV12-5; cdr3_length: 14; j_call: TRBJ1-1; cdr3_aa: ASGLVRSQGGTEAF
v_call: TRBV6-5; cdr3_length: 11; j_call: TRBJ1-6; cdr3_aa: ATYSDSNSPLH
v_call: TRBV25-1; cdr3_length: 12; j_call: TRBJ1-2; cdr3_aa: ASSDPASNYGYT
v_call: TRBV7-3; cdr3_length: 13; j_call: TRBJ2-7; cdr3_aa: ASSYSGGSSYEQY
v_call: TRBV9; cdr3_length: 10; j_call: TRBJ1-1; cdr3_aa: ASSGGNSEAF
v_call: TRBV6-5; cdr3_length: 12; j_call: TRBJ1-5; cdr3_aa: ASSRDRADQPQH
v_call: TRBV7-9; cdr3_length: 16; j_call: TRBJ2-7; cdr3_aa: ASSGSDFGKGPSYEQY
v_call: TRBV5-1; cdr3_length: 14; j_call: TRBJ2-1; cdr3_aa: ASSLDPSFSYNEQF